This TCR beta chain is from a study of T cell repertoires in cytomegalovirus infection. About the research overall: Public TCR beta signatures indicated both CMV infection and matching HLA type.

TCRdb re-called the reads through MiXCR, storing one row per CDR3 protein. This repertoire shows a few hundred thousand distinct CDR3 sequences, more than 8% found once; its top ten account for about 4.5%. CDR1 and CDR2 from the germline V gene are DFQATT and SNEGSKA (reference sequence). Deletions cut 2 bases from V and 3 bases from J, with 14 bases between. The CDR3 length is 14 residues. General study findings and limits: Predominance within the ex vivo response was attributable to HLA-C-restricted CMV-specific TCR beta clonotypes.

To note about this clonotype: What it binds is not known.

The chain recombines TRBV20-1 with TRBJ2-7, with a weak D call TRBD2 (6 bases). This TCR derives from a human donor in good health (CMV status not recorded). Some clones in this sample may be carry-over from other donors' samples. Sequenced: PBMCs. The CDR3 DNA reads TGCAGTGCTAGATCTAGCGCCCTCTTCTACGAGCAGTACTTC. This codes for CSARSSALFYEQYF.